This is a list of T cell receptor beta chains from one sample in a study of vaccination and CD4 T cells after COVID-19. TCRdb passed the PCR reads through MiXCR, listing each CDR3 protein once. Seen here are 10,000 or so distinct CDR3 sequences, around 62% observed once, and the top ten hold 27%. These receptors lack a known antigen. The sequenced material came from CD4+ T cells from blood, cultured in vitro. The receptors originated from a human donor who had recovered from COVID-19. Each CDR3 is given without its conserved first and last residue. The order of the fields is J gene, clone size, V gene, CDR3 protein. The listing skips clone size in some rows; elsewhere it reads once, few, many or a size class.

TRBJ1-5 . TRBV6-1 ASSPRGQGSLPQH
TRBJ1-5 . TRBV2 ASSERQKNQPQH
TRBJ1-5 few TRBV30 AWSRQNQPQH
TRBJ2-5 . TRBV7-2 ASSPQLGTSGQETQY
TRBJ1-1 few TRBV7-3 ASSLGTANTEAF
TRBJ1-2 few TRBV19 ASSIGNRDYGYT
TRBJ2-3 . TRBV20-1 SARPGSGTDTQY
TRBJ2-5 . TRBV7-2 ASSLEALAIQETQY
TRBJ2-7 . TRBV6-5 ASSYSQVNSYEQY
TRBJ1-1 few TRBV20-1 SARTGAYTEAF
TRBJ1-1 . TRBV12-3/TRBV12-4 ASSSGDRRAF
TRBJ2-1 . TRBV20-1 SARGLAGAPEQF
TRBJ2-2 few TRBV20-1 SADSGGGTGELF
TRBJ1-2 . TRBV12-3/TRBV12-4 ASRGQGEPNYGYT
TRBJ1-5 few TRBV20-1 SAPEGGYSNQPQH
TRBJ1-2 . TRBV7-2 ASSLDSDGGYGYT
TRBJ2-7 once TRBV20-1 SAEDRDRASYEQY
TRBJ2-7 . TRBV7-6 ASSQRGRWAYEQY
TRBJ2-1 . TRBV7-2 ASSHRDLYSYNEQF
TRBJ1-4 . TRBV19 ASSDSALEKLF
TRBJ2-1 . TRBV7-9 ASSLVGNEQF
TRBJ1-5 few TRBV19 ASSLGQAGNQPQH
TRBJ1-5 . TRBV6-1 ASRLGQGAHQPQH
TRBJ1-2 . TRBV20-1 SASYGVGQNVKNYGYT
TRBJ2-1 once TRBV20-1 STSVGYNEQF
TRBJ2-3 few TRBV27 ASSSTGFAQIRLSQSQY
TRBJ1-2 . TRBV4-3 ASSQDKGGVVGYT
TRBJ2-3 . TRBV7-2 ASSPFSTDTQY
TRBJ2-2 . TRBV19 ATETSGVNTGELF
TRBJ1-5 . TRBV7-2 ASSLGQGANQPQH
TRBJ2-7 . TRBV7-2 ASSLALAGGEQY
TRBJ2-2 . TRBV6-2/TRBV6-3 ASSWTSETGELF
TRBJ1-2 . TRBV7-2 ASSLPDRADGYT